This TCR beta chain was found in a study of beta chain features in type 1 diabetes. Points from the study as a whole: Shorter TCRB CDR3s, moderately but significantly so, were found in Type 1 diabetes patients in all four CD4+ subsets.

In regard to this clone: Its antigen is not identified.

Expressed TCRB transcripts were sequenced because the entire RNA isolate underwent reverse transcription. The table came from immunoSEQ multiplex PCR; TCRdb's copy has only in-frame clones and leaves some out. The data show around 41,000 clones, with approximately 61% seen just once and around 1.7% held by the top ten. The junction had 8 bases not matched to a gene; V was cut back by 6 bases and J by 4 bases. CDR1 and CDR2 (germline): MNHNS, SASEGT. This CDR3 spans 15 amino acids. This sequence originates from a man aged 25 to 40 with type 1 diabetes. Some clones in this sample may be carry-over from other donors' samples. Sequenced material: Tregs from blood. V gene TRBV6-1 combines with J gene TRBJ2-1, with TRBD1 identical over 8 bases. The CDR3 here is CASSNRGSPYNEQFF. The CDR3 DNA follows: TGTGCCAGCAGCAACAGGGGGAGCCCTTACAATGAGCAGTTCTTC.